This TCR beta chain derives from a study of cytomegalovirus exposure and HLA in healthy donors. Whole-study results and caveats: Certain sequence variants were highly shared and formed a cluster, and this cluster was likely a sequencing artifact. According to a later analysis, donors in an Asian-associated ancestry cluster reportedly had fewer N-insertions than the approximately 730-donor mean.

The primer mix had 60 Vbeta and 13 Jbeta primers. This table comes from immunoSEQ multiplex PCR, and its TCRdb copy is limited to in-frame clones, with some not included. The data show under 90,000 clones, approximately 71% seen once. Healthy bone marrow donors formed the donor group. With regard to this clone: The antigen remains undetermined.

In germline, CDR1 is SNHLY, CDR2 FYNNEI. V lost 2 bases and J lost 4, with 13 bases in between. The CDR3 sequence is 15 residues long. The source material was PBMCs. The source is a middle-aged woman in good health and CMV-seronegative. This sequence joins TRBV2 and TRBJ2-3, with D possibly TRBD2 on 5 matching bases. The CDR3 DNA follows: TGTGCCAGCAGTGAAACTAGGGTAGGCGCAGATACGCAGTATTTT. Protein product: CASSETRVGADTQYF.